Sequencing of this T cell receptor (beta chain) was carried out in a study of monozygotic twins with inflammatory bowel disease. The study, taken as a whole, reports: The study supported no single strong signal or clonotype linked to IBD.

On this clonotype: The target antigen is unknown.

Every single donor had an approximately 2.3 ml blood sample drawn. Template switching incorporated UMIs with a 6-nucleotide sample barcode. TCRdb reprocessed the 5' RACE reads and keeps a single row for each CDR3 protein, giving no DNA. The sample includes 400,000 to 500,000 distinct CDR3 sequences. This CDR3 contains 18 residues. Germline V gene data show CDR1 as SGHRS and CDR2 as YFSETQ. Sequenced input: blood. This sequence originates from a human donor with ulcerative colitis or Crohn's disease, or a healthy co-twin of an affected twin (not recorded which). The chain has TRBV5-1 and TRBJ2-1; TCRdb indicates TRBD2, and absent DNA this call remains unverified. CDR3 sequence reads: CASRGLAGGPSSYNEQFF.